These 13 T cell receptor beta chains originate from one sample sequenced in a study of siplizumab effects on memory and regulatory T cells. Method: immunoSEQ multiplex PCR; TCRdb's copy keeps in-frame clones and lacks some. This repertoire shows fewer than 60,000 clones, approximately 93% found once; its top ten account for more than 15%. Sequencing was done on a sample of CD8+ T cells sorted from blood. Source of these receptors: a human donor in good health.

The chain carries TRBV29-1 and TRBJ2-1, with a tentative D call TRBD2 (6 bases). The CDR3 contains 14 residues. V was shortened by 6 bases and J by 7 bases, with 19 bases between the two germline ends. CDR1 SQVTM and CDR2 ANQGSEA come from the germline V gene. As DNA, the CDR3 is TGCAGCGTGTCCCTGACCGGGACTGGTAATGAGCAGTTCTTC. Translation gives CSVSLTGTGNEQFF.

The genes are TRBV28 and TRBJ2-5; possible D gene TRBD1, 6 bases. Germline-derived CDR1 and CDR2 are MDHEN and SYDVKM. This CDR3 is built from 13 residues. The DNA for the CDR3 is TGTGCGCCTAGAGGGGGACCGCAAGAGACCCAGTACTTC. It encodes CAPRGGPQETQYF.

The CDR3, as DNA: TGTGCCAGCAGTTTTAAGGACGAGCAGTACTTC. Its translation: CASSFKDEQYF. The chain has TRBV27 and TRBJ2-7; D remains ambiguous. The length of the CDR3 is 11 residues. CDR1 MNHEY and CDR2 SMNVEV come from the germline V gene (reference sequence). The V gene lost 3 bases and the J gene lost 5 bases, with 5 bases spanning the gap.

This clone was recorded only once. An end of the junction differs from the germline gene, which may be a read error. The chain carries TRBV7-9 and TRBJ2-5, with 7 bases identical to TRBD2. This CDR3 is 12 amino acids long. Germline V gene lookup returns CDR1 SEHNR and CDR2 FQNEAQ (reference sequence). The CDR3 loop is CASTLTSPFSDF. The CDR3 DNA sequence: TGTGCCAGCACCCTGACTAGCCCCTTTTCGGACTTC.

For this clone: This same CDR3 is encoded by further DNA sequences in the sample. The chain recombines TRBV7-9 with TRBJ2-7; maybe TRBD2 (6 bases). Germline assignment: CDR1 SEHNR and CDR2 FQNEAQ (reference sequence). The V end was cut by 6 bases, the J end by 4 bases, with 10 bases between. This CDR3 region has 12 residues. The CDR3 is CASSGGTYEQYF. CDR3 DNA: TGTGCCAGCAGTGGGGGGACGTACGAGCAGTACTTC.

The CDR3: CTSSQAGNQPQHF. The CDR3 nucleotides read TGCACCAGCAGCCAGGCGGGAAATCAGCCCCAGCATTTT. The chain carries TRBV1 and TRBJ1-5. TRBV1 is described as a pseudogene. CDR3 length equals 13 residues.

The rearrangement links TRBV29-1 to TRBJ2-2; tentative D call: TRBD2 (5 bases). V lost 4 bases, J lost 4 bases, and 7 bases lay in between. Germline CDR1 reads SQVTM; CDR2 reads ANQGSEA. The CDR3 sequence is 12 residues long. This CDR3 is CSVGGITGELFF. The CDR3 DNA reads TGCAGCGTTGGAGGGATCACCGGGGAGCTGTTTTTT.

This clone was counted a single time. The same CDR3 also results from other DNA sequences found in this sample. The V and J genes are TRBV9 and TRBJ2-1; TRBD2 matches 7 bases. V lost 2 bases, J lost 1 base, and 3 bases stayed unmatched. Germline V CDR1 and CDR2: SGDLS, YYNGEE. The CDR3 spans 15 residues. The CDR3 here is CASSVSGISYNEQFF. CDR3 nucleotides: TGTGCCAGCAGCGTCAGCGGGATATCCTACAATGAGCAGTTCTTC.

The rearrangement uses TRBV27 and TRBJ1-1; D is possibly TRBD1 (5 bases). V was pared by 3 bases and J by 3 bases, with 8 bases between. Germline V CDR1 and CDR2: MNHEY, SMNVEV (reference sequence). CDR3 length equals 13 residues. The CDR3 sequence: CASSFAGYTEAFF. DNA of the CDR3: TGTGCCAGCAGTTTCGCAGGGTACACTGAAGCTTTCTTT.

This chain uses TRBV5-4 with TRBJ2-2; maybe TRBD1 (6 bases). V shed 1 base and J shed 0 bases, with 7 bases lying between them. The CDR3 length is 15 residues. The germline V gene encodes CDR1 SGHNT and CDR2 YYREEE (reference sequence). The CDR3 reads CASSLTGPNTGELFF. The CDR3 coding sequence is TGTGCCAGCAGCTTGACAGGGCCGAACACCGGGGAGCTGTTTTTT.

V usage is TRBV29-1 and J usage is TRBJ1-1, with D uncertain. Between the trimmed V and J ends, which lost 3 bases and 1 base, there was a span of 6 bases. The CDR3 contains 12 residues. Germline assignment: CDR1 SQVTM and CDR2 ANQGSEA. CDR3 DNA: TGCAGCGTTGATGAGTGGAACACTGAAGCTTTCTTT. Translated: CSVDEWNTEAFF.

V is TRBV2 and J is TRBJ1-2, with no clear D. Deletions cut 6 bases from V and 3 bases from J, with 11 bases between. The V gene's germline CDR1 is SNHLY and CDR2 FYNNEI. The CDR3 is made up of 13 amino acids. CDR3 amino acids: CASRTSTDYGYTF. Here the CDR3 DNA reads TGTGCCAGCAGAACGTCTACGGACTATGGCTACACCTTC.

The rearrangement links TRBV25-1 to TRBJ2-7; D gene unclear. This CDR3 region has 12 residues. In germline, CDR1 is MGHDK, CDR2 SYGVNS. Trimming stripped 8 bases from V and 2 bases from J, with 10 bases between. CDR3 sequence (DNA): TGTGCCAGCGGATACAGAGCCTACGAGCAGTACTTC. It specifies CASGYRAYEQYF.